This TCR beta chain was profiled in a study of cytomegalovirus exposure and HLA in healthy donors (dated by TCRdb to 2017 to 2019). For the wider study: According to an earlier analysis of a few hundred of the donors, some 170 million T cells yielded roughly 110 million unique TCR beta sequences and 276 Gb of sequence data. Approximately 310 gigabases of sequencing data and 75 million to 85 million unique TCR sequences made up an early release that covered approximately 650 HLA-typed donors. Of the 350 to 400 genotyped donors, about 84% fell in the genetic ancestry cluster associated with self-reported Caucasian donors. The aim of the study was to test whether cataloging public T cell receptors could identify signatures of past pathogen exposure. The study used immunosequencing to profile the T cell repertoires of 600 to 850 subjects and linked those repertoires to cytomegalovirus serostatus. Along with the roughly 670-subject first cohort, a separate validation cohort of over 90 different subjects was used. To predict cytomegalovirus infection status, the study brought together high-throughput TCR immunosequencing, statistical association of individual TCRs with disease status, and machine learning. A later analysis re-examined previously published TCR beta repertoires from more than 650 donors and added high-resolution HLA genotyping to investigate patterns of TCR occurrence. Rather than drawing on any new phenotypic data, the later analysis identified candidate immune exposures from TCR beta sequences and the way those sequences occurred across donors. An earlier analysis of around 540 of the donors applied high-throughput TCR beta sequencing to assess whether each TCR beta V gene segment acted as functional or pseudogenic. Alongside the repertoire data, information on donor age, sex, ethnicity and CMV serostatus was compiled. In a later genetic analysis, genome-wide SNP genotypes for about 55% of the roughly 700 donors were used, and that subset was treated as a discovery cohort. Every discovery cohort repertoire had been produced on one sequencing platform. Both class I and class II loci were covered by HLA typing, at four-digit resolution. Typing coverage varied by locus: roughly 629-630 donors for A, B, C, DRB1 and DQB1; roughly 520 for DQA1; more than 600 for DPA1; roughly 450 for DPB1. Roughly five DR-DQ haplotypes were handled as single units for association and clustering because linkage in the cohort was strong. Across around 400 genotyped donors of the cohort, an average of roughly 200,000 unique TCR beta nucleotide sequences per donor were sequenced, and approximately 19% of those sequences were non-productive. Overall results and qualifications from the work: Compared with the roughly 700-donor mean, donors in an Asian-associated ancestry cluster had fewer N-insertions in productive TCRs, according to a later genetic analysis. Some IMGT-functional V segments, including TRBV6-2 and TRBV6-3, could not be told apart with the 87-base-pair reads, so those segments were excluded. Because some donors lacked HLA typing at each locus, the association tests relied only on the typed subset. In a later analysis, the rate of TCR association differed among HLA loci, with DRB1 alleles having the most associated TCRs and HLA-C alleles having the fewest. A group of highly shared sequence variants was considered likely to be a technical artifact of the sequencing pipeline. Roughly 17 rarely observed V segments, including chromosome 9 orphons, were excluded from the earlier analysis of a few hundred of the donors because counts were too low. Correlated functional status among segregating V segments might reflect linkage disequilibrium, but an unknown experimental factor could not be ruled out. The classifier was reported to diagnose cytomegalovirus status with high specificity and sensitivity in both the original cohort and the validation cohort. Most TCR sequences were observed very rarely across donors, whereas some public TCRs were present in many individuals. Strong co-occurrence of HLA alleles, especially DR and DQ, made assigning TCR associations to individual alleles difficult. This cohort had only TCR beta chains sequenced, and the lack of alpha or paired-chain data limited which features could be detected. A further reported finding was that TCR beta sequences accurately predicted the HLA-A and HLA-B alleles for most subjects in the first cohort. In a later analysis, several top co-occurrence clusters were reported to appear linked to parvovirus B19, influenza, CMV and Epstein-Barr virus. A total of 150 or so TCR beta chains were listed by the study as associated with cytomegalovirus. In vitro tests confirmed that three of the cytomegalovirus-associated TCR beta chains recognize cytomegalovirus antigens. In a later analysis, 16,951 TCR beta sequences were associated with specific HLA alleles at a false discovery rate of 0.05. In an earlier analysis of 587 of the donors, most TCR beta V segments appeared in productive rearrangements about 87% or about 30% of the time, broadly matching IMGT annotations. The authors suggested that the approach could potentially be generalized to other disease states and immunological phenotypes. Sequencing depth was assumed to be roughly uniform across donors in the presence/absence analyses, though that assumption may not hold. V-gene and J-gene trimming of TCR beta chains was associated with a missense DCLRE1C variant in a later genetic analysis, and the association was replicated in an independent cohort. A later analysis found that most CMV-associated TCR beta chains appeared HLA-restricted, with HLA associations seemingly driven largely by CMV exposure. For the cohort, immune exposure information was limited to CMV serostatus. In a later analysis, HLA-associated TCR beta chains were found to be more clonally expanded and to have lower generation probabilities than equally common non-associated chains.

The cysteine opens and the phenylalanine closes a CDR3 of 16 amino acids. Here the CDR3 DNA is all that survives: 48 bases in frame from base 1. Trimming accounts for 5 bases at V and 4 bases at J, while the number of junction bases matched to no gene is 10. The germline V gene provides CDR1 WSHSY and CDR2 SAAADI. The cohort was made up of under 800 healthy bone marrow donors. Cohort members were all nominally healthy when sampled, although unrecorded immune exposures were likely present. The donor tested CMV seropositive and was one of the 289 seropositive cohort members. Each donor provided a peripheral blood sample, and peripheral blood mononuclear cells were used for TCR beta sequencing. The Qiagen DNeasy Blood Extraction Kit was used to extract genomic DNA from the blood cell samples. Libraries were made using the immunoSEQ multiplex PCR assay. For the multiplex PCR, a mixture combining 60 forward primers for TCR Vbeta segments and 13 reverse primers for TCR Jbeta segments was used. The CDR3 region of rearranged TCR beta genes was amplified from genomic DNA by a multiplex PCR assay. The amplified TCR beta libraries were sequenced on the Illumina HiSeq System as 87-base-pair reads. In the source study's methods: A later analysis tallied tens of millions of unique TCR beta chains across the 610 or so repertoires, and some 12 million of those chains were shared by two or more donors. To remove PCR and sequencing errors, raw reads were error-corrected and collapsed into unique sequences using a nearest-neighbor algorithm that merged closely related sequences. CDR3 sequences were aligned to IMGT reference sequences to assign V, D and J gene segments. For a sequence to be retained, a match of at least six nucleotides was required to both a V gene segment and a J gene segment. A rearrangement counted as productive if the CDR3 had no stop codons and remained in frame with V and J, and every other rearrangement counted as non-productive. CDR3 was defined by IMGT convention, running from the second conserved V-encoded cysteine to the conserved J-encoded phenylalanine. In an earlier analysis of around 540 of the donors, sequences lacking an unambiguous match to a single V gene segment were excluded. In an earlier analysis of approximately 590 of the donors, a V segment was called functional when productive rearrangements were above 56.7%, and segregating when the standard deviation between donors exceeded 5%. To diagnose cytomegalovirus status from the catalog of TCR beta chain sequences, a statistical classification framework was built. V and J gene assignment, in a later analysis, came from comparing TCR nucleotide sequences with IMGT/GENE-DB human TR gene sequences. The TCRdist pipeline was used in a later analysis to assign CDR3 sequences and most-parsimonious VDJ recombination scenarios. A later analysis defined each TCR beta chain by its CDR3 amino acid sequence plus V-gene family, and excluded reads lacking a unique V-gene family. A later analysis removed several hundred highly shared, low-generation-probability nucleotide sequences to deal with suspected cross-contamination and a sequencing artifact. A later analysis calculated a clonal expansion index for each public chain from normalized within-repertoire ranks of inferred template counts. In a later analysis, generation probabilities were computed with a VDJ recombination model fitted to out-of-frame rearrangements, and the resulting probabilities were checked against IGoR. A later analysis scored TCR-TCR, TCR-HLA and TCR-CMV co-occurrence with hypergeometric tests, applying a repertoire-size bias correction to TCR pairs. To estimate false discovery rates, a later analysis permuted the HLA or CMV assignments 20 times. A later analysis grouped co-occurring TCRs with DBSCAN, adding TCRdist sequence similarity when clustering within HLA-allele-positive subsets. Repertoires with fewer than 30,000 or more than 120,000 public chains, plus five repertoires with anomalous nucleotide sharing, were excluded from co-occurrence clustering. This is the immuneACCESS table as TCRdb keeps it, with only in-frame sequences that have V and J called. A part of the clones is gone; compared with another copy, unresolved V genes explain less than half, and the rest is unexplained. That table supplies the V and J calls and clone size; D and trimming were determined from the DNA. The table held for this sample gives around 50,000 clones. Jointly, the top ten make up approximately 9.9% of the sample.

Of note for this clone: No cognate antigen has been identified for it. Other DNA sequences from this sample encode an identical CDR3 as well.

The V and J segments used are TRBV10-2 and TRBJ2-7; TRBD2 fits 11 bases in the junction. The specimen was PBMCs. This TCR derives from a woman between 45 and 60 years old in good health and CMV-seropositive. The CDR3 in this case is CASSLERGTSGYEQYF. The bases are TGCGCCAGCAGTCTCGAACGGGGGACTAGCGGTTACGAGCAGTACTTC.